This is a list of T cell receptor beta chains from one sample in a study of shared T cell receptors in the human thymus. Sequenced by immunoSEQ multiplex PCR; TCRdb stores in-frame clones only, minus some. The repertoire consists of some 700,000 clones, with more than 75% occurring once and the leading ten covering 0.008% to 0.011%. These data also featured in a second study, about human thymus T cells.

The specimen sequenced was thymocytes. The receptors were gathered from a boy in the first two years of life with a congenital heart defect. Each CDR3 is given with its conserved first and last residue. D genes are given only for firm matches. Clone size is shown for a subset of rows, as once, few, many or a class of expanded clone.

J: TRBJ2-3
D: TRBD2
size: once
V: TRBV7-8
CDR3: CASSRRTSGSGPGFTDTQYF
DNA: TGTGCCAGCAGCCGACGGACTAGCGGGAGTGGTCCCGGATTCACAGATACGCAGTATTTT

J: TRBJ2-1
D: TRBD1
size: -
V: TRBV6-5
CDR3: CASSFHRDRGSDEQFF
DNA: TGTGCCAGCAGTTTCCACCGGGACAGGGGGAGCGATGAGCAGTTCTTC

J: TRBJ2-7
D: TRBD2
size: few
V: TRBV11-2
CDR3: CASNPLPTSGSWYEQYF
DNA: TGTGCCAGCAACCCGCTCCCGACTAGCGGGAGTTGGTACGAGCAGTACTTC

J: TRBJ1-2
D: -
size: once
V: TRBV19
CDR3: CASSTRVQHYGYTF
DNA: TGTGCCAGTAGTACGAGGGTTCAACACTATGGCTACACCTTC

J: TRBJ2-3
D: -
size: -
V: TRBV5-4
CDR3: CASSYRNSQATQYF
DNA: TGTGCCAGCAGCTATCGGAACAGTCAAGCTACGCAGTATTTT

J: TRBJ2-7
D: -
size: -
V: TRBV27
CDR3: CASSPARGSSYEQYF
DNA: TGTGCCAGCAGCCCCGCCCGAGGGAGCTCCTACGAGCAGTACTTC

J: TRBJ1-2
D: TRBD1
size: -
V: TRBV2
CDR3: CASSDRTGGRYGYTF
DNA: TGTGCCAGCAGTGACCGGACAGGGGGCCGGTATGGCTACACCTTC

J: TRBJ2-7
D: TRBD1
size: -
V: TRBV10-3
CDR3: CAISRDSSYEQYF
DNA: TGTGCCATCAGCCGGGACAGCTCCTACGAGCAGTACTTC

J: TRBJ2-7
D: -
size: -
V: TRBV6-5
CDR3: CASSSEVANSYEQYF
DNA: TGTGCCAGCAGTAGCGAGGTAGCTAACTCCTACGAGCAGTACTTC

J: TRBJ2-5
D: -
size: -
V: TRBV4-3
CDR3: CASSQDPAGAQETQYF
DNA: TGCGCCAGCAGCCAAGATCCAGCGGGCGCCCAAGAGACCCAGTACTTC

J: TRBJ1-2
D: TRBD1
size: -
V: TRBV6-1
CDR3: CASSDPKRGRHYGYTF
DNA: TGTGCCAGCAGTGACCCGAAGAGGGGGCGGCATTATGGCTACACCTTC